This TCR beta chain is from a study of OX40 agonist ivuxolimab in advanced cancers. Study summary: Having had anti-PD-1, anti-PD-L1 or anti-CTLA-4 therapy before was allowed, and about 40% had some. General observations from the study: Partial responders at 0.1-3.0 mg/kg had among the lowest clonal expansion.

The V gene lost 1 base and the J gene lost 14 bases, with 15 bases spanning the gap. Germline CDR1 reads SGHTA; CDR2 reads FQGNSA. This CDR3 region has 13 residues. The data were produced by immunoSEQ multiplex PCR, yet TCRdb's version contains in-frame clones alone and is incomplete. The sample carries some 130,000 clones, about 92% recorded once. In the case of this clone: As yet, its antigen is unknown.

The sequence derives from an adult with an advanced solid tumor such as melanoma, head and neck, liver or kidney cancer. The chain has TRBV7-2 and TRBJ2-1; D unclear. The starting material was CD4+ or CD8+ T cells sorted from blood, obtained in a trial of the OX40 agonist ivuxolimab. The CDR3 sequence: CASSLVGDKSKFF. CDR3 in DNA: TGTGCCAGCAGCTTAGTAGGTGACAAAAGCAAGTTCTTC.